The present T cell receptor beta chain was sequenced within a study of blood T cell repertoires in COVID-19. Study context: Acute-phase and convalescent COVID-19 samples originated in the United States, Italy and Spain. In each case, the material was cDNA or gDNA derived from T cells, B-cell-depleted T cells, or PBMCs.

The trim removed 5 bases at V and 9 bases at J, leaving 9 bases unmatched. Looked up from germline, CDR1 is SGHDN and CDR2 is FVKESK. The CDR3 consists of 16 residues. Original handling: It was from reference gene primer amplification that nucleated cell counts were estimated. The data were produced by immunoSEQ multiplex PCR, yet TCRdb's version contains in-frame clones alone and is incomplete. V, J and clone size derive from that table, while D and trimming were established from the DNA sequence. The sample carries 110,000 to 150,000 clones, approximately 80% recorded once. This clone was seen a single time.

J is TRBJ2-4 and V is TRBV14; 14 bases align to TRBD2. Sample: peripheral blood. The clonotype originates from an elderly woman in a cohort sampled during active or convalescent COVID-19. The DNA of the CDR3 is TGTGCCAGCAGCGTGGGACTAGCGGGGGCCCAAGGCATTCAGTACTTC. As protein: CASSVGLAGAQGIQYF.